The T cell receptor beta chain under discussion was sequenced for a study of CD8+ T cells in alopecia areata. Reverse transcribed after extraction, RNA yielded cDNA as the sequencing template. Using immunoSEQ multiplex PCR, the repertoire was profiled, and TCRdb retains in-frame clones only, with some absent. Of 150,000 to 200,000 clones in the sample, around 54% were seen once. Investigators sorted PBMCs to obtain both CD4+ and CD8+ T cells. This CDR3 has 15 amino acids. Germline V gene data show CDR1 as SGHNT and CDR2 as YYREEE (reference sequence). V was clipped by 2 bases and J by 4 bases, with 16 bases between them. With regard to this clone: The antigen is undetermined.

Findings and limits, study-wide: Across lesional scalp, and particularly alopecia totalis/universalis, clonality surpassed that of normal scalp.

The receptor comes from a human donor in good health. V and J are TRBV5-4 and TRBJ2-7; no reliable D call. Sample: CD4+ T cells sorted from blood. The CDR3 sequence: CASSFASGVGYEQYF. CDR3 sequence (DNA): TGTGCCAGCAGCTTCGCTTCTGGGGTGGGGTACGAGCAGTACTTC.